The subject of this entry is one T cell receptor beta chain. What it recognizes is unknown. TCRdb analysed the reads with MiXCR anew, one entry per CDR3 protein. Here the sample spans around 630,000 distinct CDR3 sequences, 20% to 30% being singletons. The sample originates from a study of T cell repertoires in cytomegalovirus infection. For the study at large: Signatures in public TCR beta sequences pointed to both CMV infection and matching HLA type.

Germline CDR1 and CDR2: KGHSH and LQKENI. The V end lost 2 bases, the J end lost 3 bases, and 12 bases lay between the germline ends. CDR3 size: 15 residues. Findings and limits, study-wide: CMV carriers with the relevant HLA were identified by cumulative public TCR beta family frequency. HLA-C-restricted, CMV-specific TCR beta clonotypes were dominant ex vivo.

The material sequenced was CD8+ T cells from PBMCs. The source of this sequence is a human donor in good health (CMV status not recorded). Some clones in this sample may be carry-over from other donors' samples. The chain has TRBV18 and TRBJ2-3; D possibly corresponds to TRBD1 (6 bases). The DNA for the CDR3 is TGTGCCAGCTCACCAGGGGACACCAGGACAGATACGCAGTATTTT. Its translation is CASSPGDTRTDTQYF.